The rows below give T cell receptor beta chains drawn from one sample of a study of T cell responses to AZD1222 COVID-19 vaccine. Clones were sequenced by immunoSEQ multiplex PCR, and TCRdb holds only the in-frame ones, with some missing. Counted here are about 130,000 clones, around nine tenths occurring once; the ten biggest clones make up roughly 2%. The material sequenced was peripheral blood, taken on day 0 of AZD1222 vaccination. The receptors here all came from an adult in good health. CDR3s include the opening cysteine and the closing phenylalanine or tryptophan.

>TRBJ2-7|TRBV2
CASGLGGTYEQYF
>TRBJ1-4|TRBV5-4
CASSLTGEEDEKLFF
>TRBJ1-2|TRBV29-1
CSVERGGGYTF
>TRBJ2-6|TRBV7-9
CASSLTGGFGANVLTF
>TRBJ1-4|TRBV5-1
CASSPGTLNEKLFF
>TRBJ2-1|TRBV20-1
CSASGGMDGRNEQFF
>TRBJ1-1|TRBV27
CASSPRGLNTEAFF
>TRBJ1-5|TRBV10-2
CASSGAAPRNQPQHF
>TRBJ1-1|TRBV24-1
CATSDLNPDGDTEAFF
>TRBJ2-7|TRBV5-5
CASSARVPYEQYF
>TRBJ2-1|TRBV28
CASTWGAINEQFF
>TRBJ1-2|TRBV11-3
CASSFDGYYGYTF
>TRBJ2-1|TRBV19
CASRTGTSGYNEQFF
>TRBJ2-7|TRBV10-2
CASRDRGYEQYF
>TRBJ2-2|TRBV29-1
CSVAEAGELFF
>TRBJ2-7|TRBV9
CASRGTDSYEQYF
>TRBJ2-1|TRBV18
CASSPVPYNEQFF
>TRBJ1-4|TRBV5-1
CASSSPKTGGRLFF
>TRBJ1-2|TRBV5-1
CASSLVGGLSGYTF
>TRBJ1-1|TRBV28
CASSLAGIDTEAFF
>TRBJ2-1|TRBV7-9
CASSLAVGTGGGEQFF
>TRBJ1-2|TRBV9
CASYAQGAFGYTF
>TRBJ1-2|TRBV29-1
CSVEDLAQFPYGYTF
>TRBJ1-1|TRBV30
CAWGQGLNTEAFF
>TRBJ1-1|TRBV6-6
CASSPGRNTEAFF
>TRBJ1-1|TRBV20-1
CSARVRGRLNTEAFF
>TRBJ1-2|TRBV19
CASTMAGRNYGYTF
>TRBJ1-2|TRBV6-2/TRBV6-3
CASSYEGLDGYTF
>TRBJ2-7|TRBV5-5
CASSLRPSSGSYEQYF
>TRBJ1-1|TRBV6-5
CASSYTFVTEAFF
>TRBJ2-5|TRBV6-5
CASKWPIGQQETQYF
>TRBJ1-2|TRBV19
CASSRWEGDGDGYTF
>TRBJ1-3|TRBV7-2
CASSLVGGRNTIYF
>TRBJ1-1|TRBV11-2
CASSLGGWNTEAFF
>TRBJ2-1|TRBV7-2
CASSFRAWDYNEQFF
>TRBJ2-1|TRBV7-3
CASSTRQNNEQFF
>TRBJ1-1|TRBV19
CASSISPLGTEAFF
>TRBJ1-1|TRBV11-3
CASSLGSPPNTEAFF
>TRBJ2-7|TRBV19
CASSIDLPGTGMGEQYF
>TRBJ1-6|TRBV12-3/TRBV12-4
CASSRKPGSLLHF
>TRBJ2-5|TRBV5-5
CASSLLARQETQYF
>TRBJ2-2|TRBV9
CASSVVRDGELFF